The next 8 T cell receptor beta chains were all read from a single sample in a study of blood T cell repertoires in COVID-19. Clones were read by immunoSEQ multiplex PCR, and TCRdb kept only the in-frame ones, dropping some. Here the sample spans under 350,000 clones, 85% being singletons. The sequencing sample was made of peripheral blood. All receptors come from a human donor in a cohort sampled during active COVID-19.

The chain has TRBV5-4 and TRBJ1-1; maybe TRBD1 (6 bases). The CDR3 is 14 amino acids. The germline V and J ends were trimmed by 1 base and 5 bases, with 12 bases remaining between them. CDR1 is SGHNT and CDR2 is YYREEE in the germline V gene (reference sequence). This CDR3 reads CASSLSQGTTEAFF. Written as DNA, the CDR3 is TGTGCCAGCAGCTTGTCCCAGGGGACGACTGAAGCTTTCTTT.

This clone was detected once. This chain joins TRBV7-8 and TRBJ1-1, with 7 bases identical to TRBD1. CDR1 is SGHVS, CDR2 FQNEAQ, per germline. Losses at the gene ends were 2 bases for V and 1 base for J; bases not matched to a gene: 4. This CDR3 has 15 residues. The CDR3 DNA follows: TGTGCCAGCAGCTTAAGGGGACAGACGAACACTGAAGCTTTCTTT. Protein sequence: CASSLRGQTNTEAFF.

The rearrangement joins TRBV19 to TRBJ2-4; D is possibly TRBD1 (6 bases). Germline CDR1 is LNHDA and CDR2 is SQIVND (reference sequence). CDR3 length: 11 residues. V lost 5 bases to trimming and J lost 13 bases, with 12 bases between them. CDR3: CASSSGQTQYF. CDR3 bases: TGTGCCAGTAGTTCCGGACAGACACAGTACTTC.

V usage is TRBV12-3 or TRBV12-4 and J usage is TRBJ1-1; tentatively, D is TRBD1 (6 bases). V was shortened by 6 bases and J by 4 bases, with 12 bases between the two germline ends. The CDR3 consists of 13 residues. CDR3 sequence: CASRREGGTEAFF. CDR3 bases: TGTGCCAGCAGGAGAGAAGGGGGCACTGAAGCTTTCTTT.

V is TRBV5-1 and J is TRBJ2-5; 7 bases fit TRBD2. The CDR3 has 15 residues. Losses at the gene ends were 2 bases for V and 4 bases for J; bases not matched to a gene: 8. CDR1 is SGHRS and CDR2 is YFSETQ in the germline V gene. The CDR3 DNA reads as TGCGCCAGCAGCTTTCAGTCCGGGGAGGGAGAGACCCAGTACTTC. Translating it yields CASSFQSGEGETQYF. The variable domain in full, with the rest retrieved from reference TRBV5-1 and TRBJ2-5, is KAGVTQTPRYLIKTRGQQVTLSCSPISGHRSVSWYQQTPGQGLQFLFEYFSETQRNKGNFPGRFSGRQFSNSRSEMNVSTLELGDSALYLCASSFQSGEGETQYFGPGTRLLVL.

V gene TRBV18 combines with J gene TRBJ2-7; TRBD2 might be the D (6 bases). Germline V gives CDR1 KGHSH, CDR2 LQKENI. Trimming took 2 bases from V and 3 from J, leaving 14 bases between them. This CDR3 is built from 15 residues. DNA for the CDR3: TGTGCCAGCTCACCAGGGGGAGGTGACTACTACGAGCAGTACTTC. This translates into CASSPGGGDYYEQYF.

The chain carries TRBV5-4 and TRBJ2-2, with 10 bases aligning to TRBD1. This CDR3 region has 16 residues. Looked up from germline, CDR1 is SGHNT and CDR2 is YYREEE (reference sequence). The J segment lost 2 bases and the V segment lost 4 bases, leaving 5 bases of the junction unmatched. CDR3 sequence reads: CASSPRQGANTGELFF. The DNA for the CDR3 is TGTGCCAGCAGCCCCCGACAGGGGGCAAACACCGGGGAGCTGTTTTTT.

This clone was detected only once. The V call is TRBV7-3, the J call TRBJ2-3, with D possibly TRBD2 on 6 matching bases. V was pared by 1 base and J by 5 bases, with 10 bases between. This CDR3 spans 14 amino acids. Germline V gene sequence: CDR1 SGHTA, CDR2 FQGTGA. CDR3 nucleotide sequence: TGTGCCAGCAGCTTAATCGGCGGGAAAGATACGCAGTATTTT. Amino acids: CASSLIGGKDTQYF.